The 21 T cell receptor beta chains reported below all come from one sample, sequenced in a study of cytomegalovirus exposure and HLA in healthy donors. The PCR used 60 Vbeta and 13 Jbeta primers. Assay: immunoSEQ multiplex PCR; the TCRdb copy retains only in-frame clones and omits some. Here the sample spans some 120,000 clones, around 82% being singletons. Sequencing input: PBMCs. The receptor source for this set is a middle-aged woman in good health and CMV-seropositive.

V usage is TRBV30 and J usage is TRBJ2-2, with D perhaps matching TRBD2 (7 bases). This CDR3 spans 14 amino acids. Germline CDR1 reads GTSNPN; CDR2 reads SVGIG (reference sequence). V was clipped by 4 bases and J by 3 bases, with 12 bases between them. The CDR3 sequence: CAWKGEGDTGELFF. DNA for the CDR3: TGTGCCTGGAAAGGGGAGGGGGACACCGGGGAGCTGTTTTTT. The variable domain in full, with the rest retrieved from reference TRBV30 and TRBJ2-2, is SQTIHQWPATLVQPVGSPLSLECTVEGTSNPNLYWYRQAAGRGLQLLFYSVGIGQISSEVPQNLSASRPQDRQFILSSKKLLLSDSGFYLCAWKGEGDTGELFFGEGSRLTVL.

The chain combines TRBV7-9 with TRBJ2-7; D is unresolved. Looked up from germline, CDR1 is SEHNR and CDR2 is FQNEAQ (reference sequence). Trimming stripped 1 base from V and 0 bases from J, with 19 bases between. The CDR3 has 18 residues. The CDR3 sequence: CASSLVFRTASGSYEQYF. The CDR3 DNA follows: TGTGCCAGCAGCTTAGTCTTTAGAACGGCTAGTGGCTCCTACGAGCAGTACTTC.

On this clone: The junction does not match germline at one end; this may be a read error. The V call is TRBV7-9, the J call TRBJ1-2; 7 nucleotides align to TRBD1. Germline lookup yields CDR1 SEHNR and CDR2 FQNEAQ (reference sequence). The CDR3 spans 13 residues. The CDR3 protein is CSSSANRGEGYTF. In DNA form, the CDR3 reads TGTTCCAGCAGCGCCAACAGGGGTGAGGGCTACACCTTC.

The chain couples TRBV5-1 to TRBJ2-7; the match to TRBD2 covers 7 bases. The germline CDR1 and CDR2 sequences are SGHRS and YFSETQ. The V and J ends lost 6 bases and 2 bases, in that order; junction bases with no gene match: 11. This CDR3 spans 15 amino acids. CDR3 loop: CASTPGGLLPYEQYF. DNA for the CDR3: TGCGCCAGCACCCCCGGGGGGTTACTTCCCTACGAGCAGTACTTC.

The chain is built from TRBV25-1 and TRBJ2-7; D perhaps matches TRBD2 (5 bases). The germline V and J ends were trimmed by 4 bases and 3 bases, with 7 bases remaining between them. The CDR3 totals 12 residues. Germline V gene data show CDR1 as MGHDK and CDR2 as SYGVNS. The CDR3 here is CASSVGVYEQYF. CDR3 sequence (DNA): TGTGCCAGCAGTGTCGGGGTCTACGAGCAGTACTTC.

This clone was found a few times. The gene calls are TRBV10-2 and TRBJ2-1; D ambiguous. CDR1 WSHSY and CDR2 SAAADI come from the germline V gene. The germline V and J ends were trimmed by 8 bases and 7 bases, with 18 bases remaining between them. There are 14 residues in the CDR3. CDR3 amino acids: CASRPLGVPNEQFF. For the CDR3, the DNA is TGCGCCAGCCGCCCCTTAGGAGTTCCAAATGAGCAGTTCTTC.

The chain couples TRBV19 to TRBJ2-3; D may be TRBD2 (6 bases). V lost 6 bases and J lost 4, with 17 bases in between. The germline CDR1 and CDR2 sequences are LNHDA and SQIVND (reference sequence). CDR3 length: 15 amino acids. CDR3 residues: CASRLTSKSPDTQYF. Here the CDR3 DNA reads TGTGCCAGTAGGCTGACTAGTAAGAGCCCAGATACGCAGTATTTT.

CDR3 sequence (DNA): TGTGCCAGCAGTTTTTTAGAAAGGGGGCTAGAAAAACTGTTTTTT. This sequence encodes CASSFLERGLEKLFF. The rearrangement uses TRBV28 and TRBJ1-4, with TRBD1 identical over 7 bases. This CDR3 has 15 amino acids. The V gene's germline CDR1 is MDHEN and CDR2 SYDVKM. The J segment lost 8 bases and the V segment lost 3 bases, leaving 9 bases of the junction unmatched.

The chain is built from TRBV15 and TRBJ2-1; no firm D call. V lost 0 bases and J 2 bases, leaving 8 bases between the germline ends. The CDR3 covers 15 residues. Germline CDR1 is LNHNV and CDR2 is YYDKDF (reference sequence). CDR3 region: CATSRDQNTYNEQFF. The CDR3 DNA sequence: TGTGCCACCAGCAGAGATCAGAATACCTACAATGAGCAGTTCTTC.

J is TRBJ2-1 and V is TRBV5-8; 9 bases agree with TRBD2. In germline, CDR1 is SGHTS, CDR2 YDEGEE. J was trimmed by 11 bases and V by 4 bases; bases with no gene match: 10. The CDR3 is 14 amino acids. Written as DNA, the CDR3 is TGTGCCAGCAGCCTCATGACTAGCGGTAATAAGCAGTTCTTC. This gives the protein CASSLMTSGNKQFF.

The rearrangement uses TRBV13 and TRBJ2-1; 7 bases align to TRBD2. V was clipped by 0 bases and J by 0 bases; unmatched bases: 2. Germline CDR1 reads PRHDT; CDR2 reads FYEKMQ (reference sequence). The CDR3 has 16 amino acids. DNA for the CDR3: TGTGCCAGCAGCTTAGGGTCGGGAGGCTCCTACAATGAGCAGTTCTTC. Translation gives CASSLGSGGSYNEQFF.

This chain connects TRBV5-1 to TRBJ1-3; D is unclear. Trimming cost V 1 base and J 7 bases, with 18 bases left between them. The CDR3 is made up of 16 amino acids. Germline assignment: CDR1 SGHRS and CDR2 YFSETQ. The CDR3 region is CASSLNTRSSRNTIYF. The DNA for the CDR3 is TGCGCCAGCAGCTTGAATACTAGGTCATCGAGGAACACCATATATTTT.

V and J are TRBV7-3 and TRBJ2-1; D might be TRBD1 (5 bases). This CDR3 is built from 13 residues. The germline V gene encodes CDR1 SGHTA and CDR2 FQGTGA. V was cut by 1 base and J by 5 bases, with 6 bases left in between. The DNA of the CDR3 is TGTGCCAGCAGCTTAAAAGGGGACAATGAGCAGTTCTTC. Protein: CASSLKGDNEQFF.

The rearrangement links TRBV30 to TRBJ2-1; 7 nucleotides match TRBD1. V shed 0 bases and J 9 bases; nucleotides not matched to a gene: 11. This CDR3 comprises 15 residues. Germline loops: CDR1 GTSNPN, CDR2 SVGIG (reference sequence). CDR3 sequence reads: CAWSVRAGGLGEQFF. The CDR3 nucleotides read TGTGCCTGGAGTGTACGGGCAGGGGGTTTGGGTGAGCAGTTCTTC.

The CDR3 loop is CATSPDYPNQPQHF. CDR3 coding DNA: TGTGCCACCTCCCCGGACTACCCCAATCAGCCCCAGCATTTT. The chain combines TRBV15 with TRBJ1-5; D is uncertain. This CDR3 contains 14 residues. CDR1 LNHNV and CDR2 YYDKDF come from the germline V gene (reference sequence). V shed 8 bases and J shed 3 bases, with 14 bases lying between them.

The V and J genes are TRBV19 and TRBJ1-2; 7 nucleotides match TRBD1. V dropped 6 bases and J dropped 4; count of bases not matched to a gene: 8. Germline lookup yields CDR1 LNHDA and CDR2 SQIVND (reference sequence). The CDR3 runs to 14 residues. DNA of the CDR3: TGTGCCAGTAGACCGGCAGGGGACAGCTATGGCTACACCTTC. Translated: CASRPAGDSYGYTF.

The chain is built from TRBV30 and TRBJ2-7, with TRBD2 matching 7 bases. V lost 0 bases to trimming and J lost 6 bases; unmatched junction nucleotides: 5. The germline V gene encodes CDR1 GTSNPN and CDR2 SVGIG (reference sequence). There are 13 residues in the CDR3. CDR3 in DNA: TGTGCCTGGAGTGTGGCGGGAGTAGGCGAGCAGTACTTC. Its protein is CAWSVAGVGEQYF.

The chain recombines TRBV13 with TRBJ1-3, with D unclear. With 8 bases removed from V and 8 bases from J, the gap between germline ends came to 19 bases. This CDR3 contains 14 residues. Germline V lookup: CDR1 PRHDT, CDR2 FYEKMQ (reference sequence). This CDR3 reads CASSTGSQDDTIYF. The CDR3 coding sequence is TGTGCCAGCTCCACCGGGTCCCAAGACGACACCATATATTTT.

This clone was recorded only once. An end of the junction differs from the germline gene, which may be a read error. This chain's CDR3 is CASSLKGVQGYISPLHF. DNA for the CDR3: TGTGCCAGCAGTTTAAAGGGGGTGCAGGGATATATTTCACCCCTCCACTTT. This chain joins TRBV27 and TRBJ1-6; perhaps TRBD1 as D (6 bases). Looked up from germline, CDR1 is MNHEY and CDR2 is SMNVEV (reference sequence). This CDR3 comprises 17 residues.

The chain is built from TRBV28 and TRBJ2-5; 14 bases align to TRBD2. The CDR3 spans 18 residues. V shed 0 bases and J 4 bases; nucleotides not matched to a gene: 7. The germline gives CDR1 MDHEN, CDR2 SYDVKM. CDR3: CASSLWGGLAGGVETQYF. CDR3 DNA: TGTGCCAGCAGTTTATGGGGAGGACTAGCGGGAGGAGTAGAGACCCAGTACTTC.

This rearrangement joins TRBV5-1 to TRBJ1-1, with TRBD1 identical over 8 bases. CDR1 is SGHRS and CDR2 is YFSETQ in the germline V gene. CDR3 length: 15 amino acids. J gave up 5 bases and V 6 bases, and 12 bases lay outside the gene matches. The CDR3 reads CASKPQGAEGTEAFF. The CDR3, as DNA: TGCGCCAGCAAGCCTCAGGGGGCAGAGGGAACTGAAGCTTTCTTT.